The 26 T cell receptor beta chains presented below share a single source sample, sequenced in a study of cytomegalovirus exposure and HLA in healthy donors. A multiplex PCR was run with 60 Vbeta primers and 13 Jbeta primers. Repertoires were generated with immunoSEQ multiplex PCR, while TCRdb's copy carries only in-frame clones and drops some. This table has 95,000 to 130,000 clones, roughly a tenth appearing once. Sequencing was carried out using PBMCs. Every receptor here comes from a man aged 25 to 40 in good health and CMV-seronegative.

This clone was found a few times. The V and J genes are TRBV12-5 and TRBJ2-5, with a weak D call TRBD1 (6 bases). Matching the DNA end better, TRBJ2-7 makes the J call doubtful. Germline V CDR1 and CDR2: LGHNT, FRNRAP. The CDR3 is 13 amino acids. The CDR3 sequence is CASGLEQGYEQYF. As DNA, the CDR3 is TGTGCTAGTGGTTTGGAGCAGGGGTACGAGCAGTACTTC.

This clone was seen only a few times. CDR3 coding DNA: TGTGCCAGCAGTGAAGCACAGGGGGGAGCGTCTGGAGGAAACACCATATATTTT. Encoded protein: CASSEAQGGASGGNTIYF. V usage is TRBV6-1 and J usage is TRBJ1-3, with TRBD1 matching over 8 bases. The CDR3 has 18 residues. Germline loops: CDR1 MNHNS, CDR2 SASEGT. V dropped 0 bases and J dropped 4; count of bases not matched to a gene: 11.

This chain connects TRBV27 to TRBJ2-7, with D perhaps matching TRBD2 (5 bases). This CDR3 comprises 14 residues. Germline CDR1 MNHEY, CDR2 SMNVEV (reference sequence). V shed 0 bases and J shed 2 bases, with 8 bases lying between them. This CDR3 reads CASSLSRGTYEQYF. The CDR3 DNA is TGTGCCAGCAGTTTATCTCGGGGAACCTACGAGCAGTACTTC.

This sequence joins TRBV30 and TRBJ2-7, with TRBD2 matching 8 bases. The CDR3 runs 17 residues. V shed 1 base, J shed 4 bases, and the junction held 15 bases outside the gene matches. CDR1 is GTSNPN, CDR2 SVGIG, per germline (reference sequence). CDR3 nucleotide sequence: TGTGCCTGGAGTGGCGGAGAATTAGCGGGATCTTGGTACGAGCAGTACTTC. Translating gives CAWSGGELAGSWYEQYF.

This clone was picked up a small number of times. V gene TRBV6-6 combines with J gene TRBJ2-7, with D possibly being TRBD2 (6 bases). CDR1 is MNHNY, CDR2 SVGAGI, per germline (reference sequence). The CDR3 has 15 amino acids. V shed 2 bases and J shed 0 bases, with 11 bases lying between them. The CDR3 here is CASSYERVSSYEQYF. The DNA of the CDR3 is TGTGCCAGCAGTTACGAGCGGGTATCCTCCTACGAGCAGTACTTC.

The table lists this clone with a few counts. The rearrangement links TRBV10-3 to TRBJ1-2; 8 positions agree with TRBD1. Germline CDR1 and CDR2: ENHRY and SYGVKD. J was trimmed by 3 bases and V by 0 bases; bases with no gene match: 6. The CDR3 consists of 16 residues. The CDR3 reads CAISESRTGTDYGYTF. Written as DNA, the CDR3 is TGTGCCATCAGTGAGTCGAGGACAGGGACTGACTATGGCTACACCTTC.

This rearrangement joins TRBV18 to TRBJ2-5; 9 bases are a match to TRBD1. Trimming took 5 bases from V and 5 from J; bases not matched to a gene: 12. The CDR3 length is 16 residues. Germline CDR1 and CDR2: KGHSH and LQKENI. The CDR3 is CASSSRPGQGIETQYF. In DNA, the CDR3 is TGTGCCAGCTCATCCAGACCGGGACAGGGAATCGAGACCCAGTACTTC.

This chain uses TRBV29-1 with TRBJ2-1, with 14 bases fitting TRBD2. Trimming removed 7 bases from V and 6 bases from J; junction bases left unmatched: 5. Germline CDR1 and CDR2: SQVTM and ANQGSEA. The CDR3 is 14 amino acids. The CDR3 protein is CSARLAGGGNEQFF. DNA for the CDR3: TGCAGCGCCCGACTAGCGGGAGGGGGCAATGAGCAGTTCTTC.

The chain joins TRBV27 to TRBJ2-7; D possibly corresponds to TRBD1 (5 bases). The V gene lost 2 bases and the J gene lost 2 bases, with 10 bases spanning the gap. The CDR3 extends over 14 amino acids. Germline CDR1 reads MNHEY; CDR2 reads SMNVEV (reference sequence). CDR3 amino acids: CASSLHQGTYEQYF. CDR3 DNA sequence: TGTGCCAGCAGTTTACACCAGGGAACCTACGAGCAGTACTTC.

This sequence joins TRBV11-3 and TRBJ1-1, with TRBD1 as a possible D gene (5 bases). Trimming stripped 0 bases from V and 0 bases from J, with 8 bases between. This CDR3 spans 15 amino acids. Germline V gene data show CDR1 as SGHNT and CDR2 as YENEEA. The DNA for the CDR3 is TGTGCCAGCAGCTTAGAGGGGCAGATGAACACTGAAGCTTTCTTT. Its translation: CASSLEGQMNTEAFF.

This clone was counted between two and nine times. V and J are TRBV4-1 and TRBJ1-2; TRBD1 matches 7 bases. Germline CDR1 reads MGHRA; CDR2 reads YSYEKL. The CDR3 length is 16 residues. V trimming: 0 bases; J trimming: 6 bases; junction bases outside the gene matches: 10. The CDR3 protein is CASSQDRTGQEDGYTF. The DNA of the CDR3 is TGCGCCAGCAGCCAAGATCGAACCGGACAGGAAGATGGCTACACCTTC.

The chain carries TRBV18 and TRBJ1-2; D is undetermined. The CDR3 extends over 13 amino acids. V was pared by 4 bases and J by 3 bases, with 9 bases between. The germline CDR1 and CDR2 sequences are KGHSH and LQKENI. The DNA for the CDR3 is TGTGCCAGCTCACATGAGAGAGACTATGGCTACACCTTC. Protein: CASSHERDYGYTF.

This clone was found a few times. The chain couples TRBV6-1 to TRBJ2-2; 8 nucleotides agree with TRBD1. Germline V gives CDR1 MNHNS, CDR2 SASEGT. The CDR3 loop spans 14 amino acids. The trim removed 6 bases at V and 4 bases at J, leaving 4 bases unmatched. The CDR3 nucleotides read TGTGCCAGCAGGAATACAGGGGGCACCGGGGAGCTGTTTTTT. This translates into CASRNTGGTGELFF.

This clone was picked up a small number of times. The chain joins TRBV29-1 to TRBJ1-4; TRBD1 is a possible D gene (5 bases). The CDR3 length is 13 residues. V gave up 5 bases and J gave up 7 bases, with 14 bases separating them. CDR1 and CDR2 from the germline V gene are SQVTM and ANQGSEA. The CDR3 DNA reads as TGCAGCGTTAAATCTCTTAGGGGTGAAAAACTGTTTTTT. Translating gives CSVKSLRGEKLFF.

This clone was counted between two and nine times. The chain recombines TRBV7-2 with TRBJ1-2, with 7 bases lining up with TRBD1. The junction had 4 bases not matched to a gene; V was cut back by 5 bases and J by 4 bases. The germline V gene encodes CDR1 SGHTA and CDR2 FQGNSA. CDR3 length equals 13 residues. The CDR3 protein is CASSPRDSYGYTF. The CDR3, as DNA: TGTGCCAGCAGCCCTAGGGACAGCTATGGCTACACCTTC.

CDR3 sequence: CASSPSGAYGYTF. In DNA, the CDR3 is TGTGCCAGCAGTCCGTCGGGAGCCTATGGCTACACCTTC. The chain joins TRBV27 to TRBJ1-2; D gene ambiguous. This CDR3 region has 13 residues. V lost 5 bases and J 4 bases, leaving 11 bases between the germline ends. Germline CDR1 MNHEY, CDR2 SMNVEV (reference sequence).

This clone was counted between two and nine times. This chain uses TRBV7-8 with TRBJ1-6, with D unresolved. Germline V gene lookup returns CDR1 SGHVS and CDR2 FQNEAQ. Trimming cost V 6 bases and J 6 bases, with 15 bases left between them. The CDR3 consists of 15 residues. CDR3 sequence (DNA): TGTGCCAGCAGACTAGGCGGGCAGGTTAATTCACCCCTCCACTTT. Translation gives CASRLGGQVNSPLHF.

The genes are TRBV2 and TRBJ1-6; D remains ambiguous. Germline V gives CDR1 SNHLY, CDR2 FYNNEI. V gave up 2 bases and J gave up 12 bases, with 14 bases separating them. CDR3 size: 14 residues. The CDR3 coding sequence is TGTGCCAGCAGTGAAAGAGGCCTCTCGGTACCCCTCCACTTT. It is translated as CASSERGLSVPLHF. The full variable domain, completed using reference TRBV2 and TRBJ1-6, is EPEVTQTPSHQVTQMGQEVILRCVPISNHLYFYWYRQILGQKVEFLVSFYNNEISEKSEIFDDQFSVERPDGSNFTLKIRSTKLEDSAMYFCASSERGLSVPLHFGNGTRLTVT.

This clone was counted a few times. The V and J genes are TRBV4-3 and TRBJ2-1; D may be TRBD2 (5 bases). Germline assignment: CDR1 LGHNA and CDR2 YSLEER. This CDR3 is 15 amino acids long. Trimming took off 0 bases at V and 8 bases at J, with 14 bases between the two ends. For the CDR3, the DNA is TGCGCCAGCAGCCAAGATTCAGCTAGCACTGATGAGCAGTTCTTC. Translation gives CASSQDSASTDEQFF.

The V call is TRBV5-4, the J call TRBJ2-7; a possible D gene is TRBD2 (7 bases). V lost 4 bases and J 4 bases, leaving 18 bases between the germline ends. The length of the CDR3 is 15 residues. Germline CDR1 is SGHNT and CDR2 is YYREEE (reference sequence). This chain's CDR3 is CASSAPSGGGYEQYF. CDR3 nucleotide sequence: TGTGCCAGCAGCGCCCCTTCGGGGGGCGGATACGAGCAGTACTTC. The whole variable domain, filled in from reference TRBV5-4 and TRBJ2-7, reads ETGVTQSPTHLIKTRGQQVTLRCSSQSGHNTVSWYQQALGQGPQFIFQYYREEENGRGNFPPRFSGLQFPNYSSELNVNALELDDSALYLCASSAPSGGGYEQYFGPGTRLTVT.

The chain combines TRBV6-6 with TRBJ1-5; a weak D match, TRBD1 (6 bases). Trimming stripped 5 bases from V and 3 bases from J, with 11 bases between. CDR3 size: 14 residues. Germline V gene lookup returns CDR1 MNHNY and CDR2 SVGAGI (reference sequence). The CDR3 coding sequence is TGTGCCAGCAGTCGGGACACCAACAATCAGCCCCAGCATTTT. The encoded protein is CASSRDTNNQPQHF.

The J gene is TRBJ2-2, the V gene TRBV4-3, with 8 bases identical to TRBD2. The germline CDR1 and CDR2 sequences are LGHNA and YSLEER. This CDR3 is 17 amino acids long. Trimming removed 0 bases from V and 8 bases from J; junction bases left unmatched: 11. The chain's CDR3 is CASSQDFRGGWMGELFF. For the CDR3, the DNA is TGCGCCAGCAGCCAAGATTTCCGGGGGGGCTGGATGGGGGAGCTGTTTTTT.

The J gene is TRBJ2-5, the V gene TRBV7-6; 10 nucleotides line up with TRBD2. CDR3 length: 15 residues. Trimming took 5 bases from V and 5 from J; bases not matched to a gene: 8. The germline CDR1 and CDR2 sequences are SGHVS and FNYEAQ. CDR3 protein: CASSPSGGAEETQYF. CDR3 sequence (DNA): TGTGCCAGCAGCCCCAGCGGGGGGGCGGAGGAGACCCAGTACTTC.

The chain couples TRBV5-1 to TRBJ2-7; 10 nucleotides match TRBD2. This CDR3 region has 14 residues. CDR1 and CDR2 from the germline V gene are SGHRS and YFSETQ. The V and J ends lost 6 bases and 7 bases, in that order; junction bases with no gene match: 10. The CDR3, as DNA: TGCGCCAGCACACCAGCGGGAGGGCTCGGGGAGCAGTACTTC. Translation gives CASTPAGGLGEQYF.

The chain combines TRBV29-1 with TRBJ2-1, with 12 bases fitting TRBD2. This CDR3 is 14 amino acids long. V was clipped by 7 bases and J by 6 bases; unmatched bases: 7. CDR1 and CDR2 from the germline V gene are SQVTM and ANQGSEA. In nucleotides, the CDR3 is TGCAGCGGTGAGCGGACTAGCGGGATCAATGAGCAGTTCTTC. Translating gives CSGERTSGINEQFF.

The V and J genes are TRBV10-3 and TRBJ1-5, with D possibly TRBD1 on 6 matching bases. V was shortened by 10 bases and J by 4 bases, with 14 bases between the two germline ends. Germline V gives CDR1 ENHRY, CDR2 SYGVKD. The CDR3 has 13 amino acids. The CDR3 loop reads CATSSTGNQPQHF. CDR3 coding DNA: TGTGCCACTTCATCTACAGGGAATCAGCCCCAGCATTTT.